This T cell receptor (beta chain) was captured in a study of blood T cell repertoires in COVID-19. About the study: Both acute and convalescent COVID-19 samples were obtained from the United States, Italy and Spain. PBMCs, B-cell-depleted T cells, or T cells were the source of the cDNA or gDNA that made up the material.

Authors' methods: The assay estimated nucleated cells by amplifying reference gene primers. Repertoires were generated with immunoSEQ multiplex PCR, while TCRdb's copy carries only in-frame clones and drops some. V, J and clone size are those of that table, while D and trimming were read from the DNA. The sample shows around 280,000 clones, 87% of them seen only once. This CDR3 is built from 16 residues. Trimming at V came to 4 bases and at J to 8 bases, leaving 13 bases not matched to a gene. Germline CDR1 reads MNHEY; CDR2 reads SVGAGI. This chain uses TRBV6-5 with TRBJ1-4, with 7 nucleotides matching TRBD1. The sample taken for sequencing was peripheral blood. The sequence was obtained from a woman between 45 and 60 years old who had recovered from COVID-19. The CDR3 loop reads CASSLPNWAQGEKLFF. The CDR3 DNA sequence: TGTGCCAGCAGTTTGCCCAACTGGGCACAGGGGGAAAAACTGTTTTTT.